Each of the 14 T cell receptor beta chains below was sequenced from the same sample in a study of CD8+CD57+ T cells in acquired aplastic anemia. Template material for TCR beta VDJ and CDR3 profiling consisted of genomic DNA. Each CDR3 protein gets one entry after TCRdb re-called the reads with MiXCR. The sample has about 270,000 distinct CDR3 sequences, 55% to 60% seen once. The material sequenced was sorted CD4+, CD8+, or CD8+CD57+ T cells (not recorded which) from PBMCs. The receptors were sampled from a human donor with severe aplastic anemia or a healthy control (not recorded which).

This chain's CDR3 is CASSVRDRASGGDYEQYF. The CDR3 nucleotides are TGTGCCAGCAGCGTAAGGGACAGGGCCAGCGGGGGGGATTACGAGCAGTACTTC. The J gene is TRBJ2-7, the V gene TRBV9; possible D gene TRBD2, 10 bases. The ends were cut back, 1 base at V and 4 bases at J, with 24 bases in the middle. This CDR3 contains 18 residues. Germline-derived CDR1 and CDR2 are SGDLS and YYNGEE.

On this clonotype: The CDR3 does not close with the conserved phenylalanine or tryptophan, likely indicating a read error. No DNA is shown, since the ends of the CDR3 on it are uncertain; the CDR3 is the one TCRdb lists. The CDR3 sequence is CASSVGGEVP. J is TRBJ2-1 and V is TRBV9; the DNA was not compared with TRBD1, the D call given in the table. The CDR3 totals 10 residues, both ends included. Germline V gene lookup returns CDR1 SGDLS and CDR2 YYNGEE.

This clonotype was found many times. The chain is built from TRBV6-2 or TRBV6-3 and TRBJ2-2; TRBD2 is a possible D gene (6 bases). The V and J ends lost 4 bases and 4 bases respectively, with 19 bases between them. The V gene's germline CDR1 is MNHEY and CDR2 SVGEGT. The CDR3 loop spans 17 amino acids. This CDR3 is CASSSLPRGGVTGELFF. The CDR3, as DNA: TGTGCCAGCAGTTCCCTCCCACGGGGCGGGGTCACCGGGGAGCTGTTTTTT.

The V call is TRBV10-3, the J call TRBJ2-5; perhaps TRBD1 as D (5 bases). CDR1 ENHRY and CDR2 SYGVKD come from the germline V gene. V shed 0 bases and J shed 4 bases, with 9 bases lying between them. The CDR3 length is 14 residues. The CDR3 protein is CAISESKGRETQYF. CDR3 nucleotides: TGTGCCATCAGTGAGTCAAAGGGGCGAGAGACCCAGTACTTC.

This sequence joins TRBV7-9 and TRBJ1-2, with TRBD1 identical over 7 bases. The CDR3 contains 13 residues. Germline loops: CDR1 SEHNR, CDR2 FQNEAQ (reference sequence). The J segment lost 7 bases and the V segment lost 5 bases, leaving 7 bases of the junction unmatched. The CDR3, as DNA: TGTGCCAGCAGCACAACAGGGGCAGCTGGCTACACCTTC. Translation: CASSTTGAAGYTF. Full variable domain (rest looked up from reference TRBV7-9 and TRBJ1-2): DTGVSQNPRHKITKRGQNVTFRCDPISEHNRLYWYRQTLGQGPEFLTYFQNEAQLEKSRLLSDRFSAERPKGSFSTLEIQRTEQGDSAMYLCASSTTGAAGYTFGSGTRLTVV.

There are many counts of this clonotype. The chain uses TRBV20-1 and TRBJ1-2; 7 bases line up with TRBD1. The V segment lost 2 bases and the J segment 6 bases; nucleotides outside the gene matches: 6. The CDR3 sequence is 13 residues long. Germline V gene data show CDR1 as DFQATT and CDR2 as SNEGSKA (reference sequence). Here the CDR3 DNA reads TGCAGTGCTAGACGCACAGGGGTCAATGGCTACACCTTC. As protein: CSARRTGVNGYTF.

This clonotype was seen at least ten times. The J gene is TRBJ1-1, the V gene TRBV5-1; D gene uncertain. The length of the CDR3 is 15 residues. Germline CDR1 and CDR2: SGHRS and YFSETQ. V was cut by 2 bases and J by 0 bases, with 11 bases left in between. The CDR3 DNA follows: TGCGCCAGCAGCTTACGGCCAGTTTTGAACACTGAAGCTTTCTTT. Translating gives CASSLRPVLNTEAFF.

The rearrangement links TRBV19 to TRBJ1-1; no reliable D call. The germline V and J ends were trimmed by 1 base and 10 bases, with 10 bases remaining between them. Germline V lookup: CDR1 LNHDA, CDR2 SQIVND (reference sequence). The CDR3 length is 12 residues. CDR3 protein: CASSIAGSGAFF. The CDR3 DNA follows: TGTGCCAGTAGTATAGCCGGGAGCGGAGCTTTCTTT.

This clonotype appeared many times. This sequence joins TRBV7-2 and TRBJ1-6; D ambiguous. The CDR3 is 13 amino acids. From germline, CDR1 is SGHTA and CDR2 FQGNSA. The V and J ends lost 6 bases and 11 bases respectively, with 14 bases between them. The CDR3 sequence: CASRARPEAPLHF. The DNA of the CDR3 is TGTGCCAGCAGGGCCCGACCCGAAGCACCCCTCCACTTT.

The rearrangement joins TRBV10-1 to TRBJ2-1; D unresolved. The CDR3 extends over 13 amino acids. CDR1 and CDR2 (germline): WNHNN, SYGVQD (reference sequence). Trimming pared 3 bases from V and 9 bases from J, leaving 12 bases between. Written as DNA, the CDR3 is TGCGCCAGCAGTGAACGAGAAGGCACTGAGCAGTTCTTC. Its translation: CASSEREGTEQFF.

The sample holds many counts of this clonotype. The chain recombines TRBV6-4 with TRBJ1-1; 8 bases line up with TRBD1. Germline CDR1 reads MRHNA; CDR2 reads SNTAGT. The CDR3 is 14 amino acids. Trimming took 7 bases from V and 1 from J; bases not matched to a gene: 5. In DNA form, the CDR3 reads TGTGCCAGCAAAGGACAGGGCCAGAACACTGAAGCTTTCTTT. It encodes CASKGQGQNTEAFF.

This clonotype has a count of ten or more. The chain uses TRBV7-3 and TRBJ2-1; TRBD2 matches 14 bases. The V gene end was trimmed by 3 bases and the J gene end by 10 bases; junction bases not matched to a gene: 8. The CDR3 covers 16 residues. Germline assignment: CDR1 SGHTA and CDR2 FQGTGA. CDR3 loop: CASSFLTSGGAREQFF. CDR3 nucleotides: TGTGCCAGCAGCTTCCTGACTAGCGGGGGGGCGCGGGAGCAGTTCTTC.

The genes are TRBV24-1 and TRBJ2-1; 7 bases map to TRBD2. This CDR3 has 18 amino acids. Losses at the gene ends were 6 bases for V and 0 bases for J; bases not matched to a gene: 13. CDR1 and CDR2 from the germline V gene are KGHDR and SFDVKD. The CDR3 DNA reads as TGTGCCACCAGTCTAACTACACAGCGGGATAGCTCCTACAATGAGCAGTTCTTC. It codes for CATSLTTQRDSSYNEQFF.

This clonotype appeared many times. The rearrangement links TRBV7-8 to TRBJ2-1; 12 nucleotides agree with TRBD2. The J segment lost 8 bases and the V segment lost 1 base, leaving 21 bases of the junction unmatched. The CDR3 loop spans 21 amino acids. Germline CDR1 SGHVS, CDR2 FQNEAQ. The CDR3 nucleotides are TGTGCCAGCAGCTTAGGGACAGGGGATTTCGCGACTAGCGGGGGTGGGGATGAGCAGTTCTTC. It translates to CASSLGTGDFATSGGGDEQFF.